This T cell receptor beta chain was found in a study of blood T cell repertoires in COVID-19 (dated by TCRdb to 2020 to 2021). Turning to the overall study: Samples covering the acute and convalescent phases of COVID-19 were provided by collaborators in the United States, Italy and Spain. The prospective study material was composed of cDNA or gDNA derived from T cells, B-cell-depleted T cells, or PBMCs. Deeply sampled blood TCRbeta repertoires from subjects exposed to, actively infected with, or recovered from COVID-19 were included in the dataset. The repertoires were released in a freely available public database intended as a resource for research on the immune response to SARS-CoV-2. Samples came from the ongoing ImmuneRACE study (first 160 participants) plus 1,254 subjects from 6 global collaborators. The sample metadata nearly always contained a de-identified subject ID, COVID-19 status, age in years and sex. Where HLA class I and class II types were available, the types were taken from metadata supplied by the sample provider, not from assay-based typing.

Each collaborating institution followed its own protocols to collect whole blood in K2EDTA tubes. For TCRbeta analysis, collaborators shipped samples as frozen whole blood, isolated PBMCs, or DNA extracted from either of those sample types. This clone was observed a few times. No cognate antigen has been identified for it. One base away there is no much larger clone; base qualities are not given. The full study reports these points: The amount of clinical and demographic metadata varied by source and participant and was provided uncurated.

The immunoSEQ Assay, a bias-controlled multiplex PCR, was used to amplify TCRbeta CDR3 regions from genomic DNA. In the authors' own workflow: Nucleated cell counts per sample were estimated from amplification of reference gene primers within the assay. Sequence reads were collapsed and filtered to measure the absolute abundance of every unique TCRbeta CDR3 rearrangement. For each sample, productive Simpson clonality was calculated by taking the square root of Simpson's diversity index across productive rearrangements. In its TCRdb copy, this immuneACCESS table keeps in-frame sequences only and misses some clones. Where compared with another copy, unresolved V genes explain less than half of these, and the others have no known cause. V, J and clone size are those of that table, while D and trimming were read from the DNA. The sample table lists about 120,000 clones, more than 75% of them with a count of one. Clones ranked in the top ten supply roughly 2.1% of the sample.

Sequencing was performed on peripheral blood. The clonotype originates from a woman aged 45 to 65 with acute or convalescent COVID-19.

The CDR3 amino acid sequence is: CASSTPTGTSFVSRETQYF. The DNA sequence follows: TGTGCCAGCAGCACGCCCACCGGGACTAGTTTTGTTTCGCGGGAGACCCAGTACTTC. The rearranged chain carries TRBV7-2 and TRBJ2-5; 8 bases in the junction line up with TRBD2. The CDR3 holds 19 amino acids from the cysteine to the phenylalanine. Just the 57-base CDR3 DNA is kept, in frame starting at base 1. The germline V gene gives CDR1 as SGHTA and CDR2 as FQGNSA. Trimming accounts for 5 bases at V and 5 bases at J, while the number of junction bases matched to no gene is 22. The CDR3, completed at both ends by the reference TRBV7-2 and TRBJ2-5 genes, gives the full variable domain GAGVSQSPSNKVTEKGKDVELRCDPISGHTALYWYRQSLGQGLEFLIYFQGNSAPDKSGLPSDRFSAERTGGSVSTLTIQRTQQEDSAVYLCASSTPTGTSFVSRETQYFGPGTRLLVL.